This T cell receptor (beta chain) was captured in a study of identical twins. Whole-study results and caveats: Models, which agreed with sharing between unrelated individuals, nonetheless underestimated the out-of-frame TCR alpha sharing seen in monozygotic twins. Out-of-frame alpha sequences shared by twins showed excess low generation probability.

Using its own MiXCR run on the 5' RACE reads, TCRdb lists one record per CDR3 protein. The sample includes about 530,000 distinct CDR3 sequences, under 25% of them seen just once. The length of the CDR3 is 14 residues. V gave up 5 bases and J gave up 3 bases, with 14 bases separating them. Germline assignment: CDR1 SGHVS and CDR2 FNYEAQ. In every case, the donor was a healthy Caucasian. Remarks on this clonotype: Its antigen remains unknown.

Separately, the same data were catalogued under a study of yellow fever vaccine responses in identical twins.

This sequence joins TRBV7-6 and TRBJ2-7; the D gene is possibly TRBD2 (7 bases). The clonotype was recovered from a woman under 30 in good health. What was sequenced was CD4+ T cells sorted from blood. This chain's CDR3 is CASSLQGGSYEQYF. DNA of the CDR3: TGTGCCAGCAGCCTACAGGGAGGGAGCTACGAGCAGTACTTC.